One sample yielded the 27 T cell receptor beta chains listed below, sequenced in a study of T-cell reconstitution after alpha-beta-depleted transplantation in children. Molecular barcoding with unique molecular identifiers was used for the TCRbeta library. TCRdb called the PCR reads again in MiXCR, with one record for every CDR3 protein. The table has a few hundred thousand distinct CDR3 sequences, 25% to 30% seen once. The material was PBMCs, obtained before TCRalphabeta/CD19-depleted stem cell transplant. These receptors all stem from a boy in the first two years of life with Wiskott-Aldrich syndrome, due to receive a stem cell transplant.

This clonotype was counted a few times. The chain is built from TRBV21-1 and TRBJ2-3; TRBD2 was called by the table and not checked on the DNA. TRBV21-1 constitutes a pseudogene. The CDR3 extends over 18 amino acids. CDR3 bases: TGTGCCAGCAGCCTAACGAAGGGACTAGCGGTTAGCACAGATACGCAGTATTTT. It translates to CASSLTKGLAVSTDTQYF.

This clonotype occurred a few times. The chain links TRBV12-3 or TRBV12-4 to TRBJ2-7; D possibly corresponds to TRBD1 (6 bases). The CDR3 extends over 14 amino acids. V was shortened by 3 bases and J by 5 bases, with 14 bases between the two germline ends. The CDR3 is CASSLSGAGNEQYF. The CDR3 bases are TGTGCCAGCAGTTTGTCAGGGGCTGGAAACGAGCAGTACTTC.

The J gene is TRBJ1-5, the V gene TRBV28; no definite D call. Trimming took 2 bases from V and 6 from J, leaving 5 bases between them. Germline assignment: CDR1 MDHEN and CDR2 SYDVKM. CDR3 size: 12 residues. The CDR3: CASSLGFQPQHF. For the CDR3, the DNA is TGTGCCAGCAGTTTAGGGTTTCAGCCCCAGCATTTT. The full variable domain, its missing parts supplied by reference TRBV28 and TRBJ1-5, is DVKVTQSSRYLVKRTGEKVFLECVQDMDHENMFWYRQDPGLGLRLIYFSYDVKMKEKGDIPEGYSVSREKKERFSLILESASTNQTSMYLCASSLGFQPQHFGDGTRLSIL.

The chain joins TRBV7-9 to TRBJ2-1; the match to TRBD1 covers 7 bases. The V and J ends lost 7 bases and 7 bases, in that order; junction bases with no gene match: 10. CDR1 and CDR2 (germline): SEHNR, FQNEAQ (reference sequence). CDR3 length: 14 amino acids. CDR3 bases: TGTGCCAGCACCCGACAGGGCCATGCGAATGAGCAGTTCTTC. Translating gives CASTRQGHANEQFF.

This sequence joins TRBV5-5 and TRBJ1-4; no definite D call. The CDR3 length is 12 residues. The ends were cut back, 2 bases at V and 8 bases at J, with 7 bases in the middle. Germline CDR1 is SGHKS and CDR2 is YYEKEE (reference sequence). The CDR3 protein is CASSLTAEKLFF. CDR3 DNA: TGTGCCAGCAGCTTAACTGCGGAAAAACTGTTTTTT.

This clonotype was found a few times. CDR3 region: CASSPQGPSDTQYF. CDR3 in DNA: TGCGCCAGCAGCCCGCAGGGCCCCTCAGATACGCAGTATTTT. The chain links TRBV5-1 to TRBJ2-3, with D possibly matching TRBD1 (5 bases). The CDR3 is 14 amino acids. Trimming shortened V by 4 bases and J by 4 bases, and 13 bases separated the two germline ends. Germline-derived CDR1 and CDR2 are SGHRS and YFSETQ.

This clonotype has more than one count but fewer than ten. This chain joins TRBV29-1 and TRBJ2-1, with a weak D call TRBD1 (6 bases). The V gene's germline CDR1 is SQVTM and CDR2 ANQGSEA. The germline V and J ends were trimmed by 3 bases and 4 bases, with 10 bases remaining between them. This CDR3 has 13 amino acids. CDR3 protein: CSVDFRGYNEQFF. As DNA, the CDR3 is TGCAGCGTTGACTTCAGGGGTTACAATGAGCAGTTCTTC.

This clonotype was detected a few times. The chain recombines TRBV28 with TRBJ2-1, with D perhaps matching TRBD2 (5 bases). Trimming removed 4 bases from V and 1 base from J, with 5 bases in between. CDR3 length: 13 residues. Germline V gene lookup returns CDR1 MDHEN and CDR2 SYDVKM. As DNA, the CDR3 is TGTGCCAGCAGTTGGGAGTCCTACAATGAGCAGTTCTTC. Translated: CASSWESYNEQFF.

V gene TRBV20-1 combines with J gene TRBJ1-5; possibly TRBD1 for D (6 bases). Looked up from germline, CDR1 is DFQATT and CDR2 is SNEGSKA (reference sequence). Trimming removed 1 base from V and 7 bases from J, with 17 bases in between. The CDR3 spans 15 residues. CDR3 bases: TGCAGTGCTAGAGGCCGAAGGGGGATAGTCCAGCCCCAGCATTTT. It encodes CSARGRRGIVQPQHF.

The V and J genes are TRBV10-3 and TRBJ2-1; D possibly corresponds to TRBD1 (5 bases). CDR3 length equals 12 residues. Germline loops: CDR1 ENHRY, CDR2 SYGVKD. Trimming took 3 bases from V and 6 from J, leaving 6 bases between them. The CDR3 sequence is CAISEGVNEQFF. Here the CDR3 DNA reads TGTGCCATCAGTGAAGGGGTCAATGAGCAGTTCTTC.

The rearrangement links TRBV2 to TRBJ2-1; 10 bases are shared with TRBD2. This CDR3 is 16 amino acids long. Trimming removed 8 bases from V and 0 bases from J; junction bases left unmatched: 7. Germline assignment: CDR1 SNHLY and CDR2 FYNNEI. CDR3 sequence: CASAIAGGRSYNEQFF. The CDR3 bases are TGTGCCAGCGCAATAGCGGGAGGTCGCTCCTACAATGAGCAGTTCTTC. Complete variable domain (other parts from reference TRBV2 and TRBJ2-1): EPEVTQTPSHQVTQMGQEVILRCVPISNHLYFYWYRQILGQKVEFLVSFYNNEISEKSEIFDDQFSVERPDGSNFTLKIRSTKLEDSAMYFCASAIAGGRSYNEQFFGPGTRLTVL.

The chain recombines TRBV7-2 with TRBJ2-3; 12 positions match TRBD2. Germline trimming cut 7 bases from V and 5 bases from J; bases unmatched to any gene: 10. The CDR3 contains 16 residues. Looked up from germline, CDR1 is SGHTA and CDR2 is FQGNSA. The CDR3 protein is CASNRASGRGGDTQYF. The CDR3 nucleotides are TGTGCCAGCAATAGGGCTAGCGGGAGGGGAGGAGATACGCAGTATTTT.

In its sample, this clonotype was seen a few times. The rearrangement joins TRBV2 to TRBJ2-2; D might be TRBD1 (5 bases). Deletions cut 10 bases from V and 3 bases from J, with 18 bases between. Germline V gives CDR1 SNHLY, CDR2 FYNNEI. CDR3 length equals 15 residues. CDR3 sequence: CATFLRRVDTGELFF. CDR3 DNA: TGTGCCACCTTCTTACGCAGGGTAGACACCGGGGAGCTGTTTTTT.

The J gene is TRBJ2-7, the V gene TRBV5-1; a possible D gene is TRBD2 (6 bases). The CDR3 is 15 amino acids. V lost 4 bases, J lost 2 bases, and 16 bases lay in between. From germline, CDR1 is SGHRS and CDR2 YFSETQ. The CDR3 DNA reads as TGCGCCAGCAGCCCATTCCGTGGGGGGACCTACGAGCAGTACTTC. Translated, it gives CASSPFRGGTYEQYF.

This clonotype was detected only a few times. The genes are TRBV5-1 and TRBJ2-7; no clear D gene. The V gene's germline CDR1 is SGHRS and CDR2 YFSETQ. This CDR3 has 14 amino acids. Deletions cut 5 bases from V and 7 bases from J, with 19 bases between. The CDR3 spells CASRYSLGEGEQYF. The CDR3 DNA reads as TGCGCCAGCAGGTATTCCCTGGGTGAAGGGGAGCAGTACTTC.

A few counts support this clonotype. The chain is built from TRBV12-3 or TRBV12-4 and TRBJ2-1; D is possibly TRBD1 or TRBD2 (6 bases each). CDR3 length: 17 residues. V lost 5 bases and J lost 7, with 24 bases in between. The CDR3, as DNA: TGTGCCAGCAGTCTAAGACTACAGGGAGGATCGGTGAATGAGCAGTTCTTC. Protein: CASSLRLQGGSVNEQFF.

V is TRBV20-1 and J is TRBJ1-6; a possible D gene is TRBD1 (6 bases). Trimming stripped 1 base from V and 5 bases from J, with 9 bases between. The V gene's germline CDR1 is DFQATT and CDR2 SNEGSKA (reference sequence). This CDR3 comprises 14 residues. The CDR3 nucleotides read TGCAGTGCTAGAGGGGACACCGATAATTCACCCCTCCACTTT. Protein: CSARGDTDNSPLHF.

The chain recombines TRBV5-5 with TRBJ2-3; D might be TRBD1 or TRBD2, each matching 5 bases. The CDR3 loop spans 17 amino acids. CDR1 and CDR2 from the germline V gene are SGHKS and YYEKEE (reference sequence). Trimming took 6 bases from V and 4 from J, leaving 24 bases between them. CDR3 in DNA: TGTGCCAGCACCGACCGGACCCTTTTCAGGGAGCCAGATACGCAGTATTTT. As protein: CASTDRTLFREPDTQYF.

The chain couples TRBV20-1 to TRBJ2-7; 7 positions agree with TRBD2. The ends lost 6 bases at V and 3 bases at J; junction bases unmatched: 11. This CDR3 is 14 amino acids long. The germline gives CDR1 DFQATT, CDR2 SNEGSKA (reference sequence). CDR3 sequence (DNA): TGCAGTGCCCTCCCGGGGAGGGCGGGCTACGAGCAGTACTTC. Encoded protein: CSALPGRAGYEQYF.

This clonotype was observed many times. The gene calls are TRBV12-3 or TRBV12-4 and TRBJ1-5; 10 nucleotides align to TRBD1. J gave up 5 bases and V 5 bases, and 0 bases lay outside the gene matches. The CDR3 sequence is 13 residues long. The DNA of the CDR3 is TGTGCCAGCAGTGGGACAGGGGATCAGCCCCAGCATTTT. It is translated as CASSGTGDQPQHF.

The J gene is TRBJ1-5, the V gene TRBV2; D remains unclear. Germline loops: CDR1 SNHLY, CDR2 FYNNEI. V was trimmed by 8 bases and J by 4 bases, leaving 12 bases between them. The CDR3 covers 13 residues. In nucleotides, the CDR3 is TGTGCCAGCGGTGGACGGGATAATCAGCCCCAGCATTTT. Translating gives CASGGRDNQPQHF.

This chain uses TRBV5-1 with TRBJ2-1; TRBD2 matches 11 bases. The CDR3 is 18 residues long. Germline CDR1 SGHRS, CDR2 YFSETQ. J lost 3 bases, V lost 0 bases, and 8 bases had no gene match. For the CDR3, the DNA is TGCGCCAGCAGCTTGGTGGGACTAGCGGTTCGTTTCTACAATGAGCAGTTCTTC. Translated: CASSLVGLAVRFYNEQFF.

This clonotype was recorded at least ten times. The V call is TRBV12-3 or TRBV12-4, the J call TRBJ2-1; 8 bases agree with TRBD2. The CDR3 is 16 residues long. The J segment lost 0 bases and the V segment lost 6 bases, leaving 7 bases of the junction unmatched. The CDR3 spells CASSLSSGSSYNEQFF. The CDR3, as DNA: TGTGCCAGCAGCTTATCGAGCGGGAGCTCCTACAATGAGCAGTTCTTC.

The chain couples TRBV24-1 to TRBJ1-2; tentatively, D is TRBD1 (5 bases). Per germline, CDR1 KGHDR and CDR2 SFDVKD. V lost 3 bases, J lost 2 bases, and 9 bases lay in between. This CDR3 contains 14 residues. The DNA of the CDR3 is TGTGCCACCAGTGATGGGGGACGGAACTATGGCTACACCTTC. Amino acids: CATSDGGRNYGYTF.

V usage is TRBV2 and J usage is TRBJ1-6; tentatively, D is TRBD1 (5 bases). Germline CDR1 and CDR2: SNHLY and FYNNEI. Trimming took 7 bases from V and 6 from J, leaving 16 bases between them. The CDR3 is made up of 15 amino acids. The CDR3 DNA reads TGTGCCAGCATTGGAACAGGAAACAGTAATTCACCCCTCCACTTT. It specifies CASIGTGNSNSPLHF.

The chain employs TRBV5-1 and TRBJ2-7; 11 nucleotides match TRBD2. The CDR3 covers 19 residues. V was clipped by 4 bases and J by 6 bases; unmatched bases: 21. Germline V gene lookup returns CDR1 SGHRS and CDR2 YFSETQ. Here the CDR3 DNA reads TGCGCCAGCAGCCGAGGTCTATTGCAGATTAGCGGGAGGGCCGGCGAGCAGTACTTC. The encoded protein is CASSRGLLQISGRAGEQYF.

This chain uses TRBV12-3 or TRBV12-4 with TRBJ2-5, with TRBD1 matching 8 bases. CDR3 length: 13 residues. V lost 6 bases to trimming and J lost 2 bases; unmatched junction nucleotides: 2. DNA for the CDR3: TGTGCCAGCAGGCGGACAGGGCAAGAGACCCAGTACTTC. Its protein is CASRRTGQETQYF.